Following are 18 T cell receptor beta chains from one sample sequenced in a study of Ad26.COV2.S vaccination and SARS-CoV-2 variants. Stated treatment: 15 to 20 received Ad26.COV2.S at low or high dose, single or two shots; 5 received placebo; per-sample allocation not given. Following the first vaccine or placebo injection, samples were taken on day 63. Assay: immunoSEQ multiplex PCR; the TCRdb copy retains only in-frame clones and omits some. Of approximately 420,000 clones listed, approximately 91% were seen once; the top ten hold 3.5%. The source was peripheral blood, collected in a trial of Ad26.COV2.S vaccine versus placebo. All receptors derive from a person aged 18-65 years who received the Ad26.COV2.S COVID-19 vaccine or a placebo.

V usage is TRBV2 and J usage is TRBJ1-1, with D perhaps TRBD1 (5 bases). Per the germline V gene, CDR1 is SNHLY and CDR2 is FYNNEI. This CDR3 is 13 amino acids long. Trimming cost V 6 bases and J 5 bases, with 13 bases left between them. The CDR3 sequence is CASSPWGETEAFF. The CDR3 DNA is TGTGCCAGCAGCCCGTGGGGCGAAACTGAAGCTTTCTTT.

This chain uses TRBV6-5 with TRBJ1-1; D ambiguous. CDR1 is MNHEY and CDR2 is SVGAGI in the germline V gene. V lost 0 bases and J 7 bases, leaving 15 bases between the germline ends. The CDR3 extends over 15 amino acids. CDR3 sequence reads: CASSYSLGQPSEAFF. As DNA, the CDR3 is TGTGCCAGCAGTTACTCGTTAGGCCAGCCGAGTGAAGCTTTCTTT.

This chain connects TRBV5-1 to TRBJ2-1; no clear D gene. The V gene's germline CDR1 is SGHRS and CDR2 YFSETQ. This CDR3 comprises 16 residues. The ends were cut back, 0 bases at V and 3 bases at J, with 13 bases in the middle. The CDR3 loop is CASSLDRTVYYNEQFF. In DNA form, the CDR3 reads TGCGCCAGCAGCTTGGACCGTACGGTTTACTACAATGAGCAGTTCTTC.

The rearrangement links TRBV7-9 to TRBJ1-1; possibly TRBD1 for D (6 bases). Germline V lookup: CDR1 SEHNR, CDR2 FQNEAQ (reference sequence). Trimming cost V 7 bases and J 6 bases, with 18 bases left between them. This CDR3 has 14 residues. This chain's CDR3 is CASTVTVDSPEAFF. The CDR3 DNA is TGTGCCAGCACCGTAACGGTGGACAGCCCTGAAGCTTTCTTT. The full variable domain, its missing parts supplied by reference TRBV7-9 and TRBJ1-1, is DTGVSQNPRHKITKRGQNVTFRCDPISEHNRLYWYRQTLGQGPEFLTYFQNEAQLEKSRLLSDRFSAERPKGSFSTLEIQRTEQGDSAMYLCASTVTVDSPEAFFGQGTRLTVV.

CDR3 amino acids: CASSYRDTGPYEQYF. CDR3 bases: TGTGCCAGCAGTTACCGGGACACGGGTCCCTACGAGCAGTACTTC. The chain combines TRBV6-5 with TRBJ2-7; weak D call: TRBD1 (6 bases). Germline values: CDR1 MNHEY, CDR2 SVGAGI. V was trimmed by 2 bases and J by 2 bases, leaving 13 bases between them. The CDR3 extends over 15 amino acids.

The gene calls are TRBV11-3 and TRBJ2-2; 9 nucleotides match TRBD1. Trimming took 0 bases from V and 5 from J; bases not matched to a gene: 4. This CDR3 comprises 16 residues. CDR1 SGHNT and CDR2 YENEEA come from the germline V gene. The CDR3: CASSLEDRGGTGELFF. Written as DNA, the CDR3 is TGTGCCAGCAGCTTAGAAGACAGGGGGGGAACCGGGGAGCTGTTTTTT.

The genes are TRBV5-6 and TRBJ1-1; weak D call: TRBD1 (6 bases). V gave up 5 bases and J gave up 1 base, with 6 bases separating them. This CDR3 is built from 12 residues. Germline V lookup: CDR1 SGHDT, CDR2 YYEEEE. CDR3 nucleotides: TGTGCCAGCAGGACAGGGAACACTGAAGCTTTCTTT. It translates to CASRTGNTEAFF.

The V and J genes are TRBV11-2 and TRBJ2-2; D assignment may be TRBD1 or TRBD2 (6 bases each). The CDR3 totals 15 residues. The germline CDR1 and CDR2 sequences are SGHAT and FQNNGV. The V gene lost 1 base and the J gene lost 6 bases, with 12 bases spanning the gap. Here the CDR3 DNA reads TGTGCCAGCAGCTTAGTTCACAGGGAGGCCGGGGAGCTGTTTTTT. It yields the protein CASSLVHREAGELFF.

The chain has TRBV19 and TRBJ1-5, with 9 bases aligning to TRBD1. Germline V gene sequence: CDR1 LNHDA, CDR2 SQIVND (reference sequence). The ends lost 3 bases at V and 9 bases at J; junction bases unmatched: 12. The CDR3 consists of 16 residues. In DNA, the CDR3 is TGTGCCAGTAGTATGTGGGACACAGGGGGCCAAGGGCCCCAGCATTTT. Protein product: CASSMWDTGGQGPQHF.

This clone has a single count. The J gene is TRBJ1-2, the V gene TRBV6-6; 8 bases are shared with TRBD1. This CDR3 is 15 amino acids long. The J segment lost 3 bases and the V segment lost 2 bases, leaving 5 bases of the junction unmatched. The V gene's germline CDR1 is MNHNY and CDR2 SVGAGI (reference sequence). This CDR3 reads CASSYGATGDYGYTF. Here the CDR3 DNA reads TGTGCCAGCAGTTACGGGGCGACAGGGGACTATGGCTACACCTTC.

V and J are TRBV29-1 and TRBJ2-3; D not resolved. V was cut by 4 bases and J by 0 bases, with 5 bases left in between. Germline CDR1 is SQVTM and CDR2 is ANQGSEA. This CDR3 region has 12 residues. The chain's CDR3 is CSVAPSTDTQYF. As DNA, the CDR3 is TGCAGCGTTGCCCCTAGCACAGATACGCAGTATTTT.

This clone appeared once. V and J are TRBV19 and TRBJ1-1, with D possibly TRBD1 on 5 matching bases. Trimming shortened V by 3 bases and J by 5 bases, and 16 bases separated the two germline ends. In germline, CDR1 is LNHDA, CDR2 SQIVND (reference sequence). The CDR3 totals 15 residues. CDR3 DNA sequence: TGTGCCAGTAGTATTTCTCCTGAACAGGTGACTGAAGCTTTCTTT. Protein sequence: CASSISPEQVTEAFF.

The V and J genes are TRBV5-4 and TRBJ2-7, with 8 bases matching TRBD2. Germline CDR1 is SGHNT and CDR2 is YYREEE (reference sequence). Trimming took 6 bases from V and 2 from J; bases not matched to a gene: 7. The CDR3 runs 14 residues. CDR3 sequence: CASTRGGEAYEQYF. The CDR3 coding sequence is TGTGCCAGCACCCGGGGGGGGGAAGCCTACGAGCAGTACTTC.

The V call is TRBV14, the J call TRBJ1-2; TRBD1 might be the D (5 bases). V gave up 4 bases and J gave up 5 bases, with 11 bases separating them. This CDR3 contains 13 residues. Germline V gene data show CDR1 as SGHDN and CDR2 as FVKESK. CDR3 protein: CASSPTGTYGYTF. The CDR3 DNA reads TGTGCCAGCAGCCCCACCGGGACTTATGGCTACACCTTC.

In DNA form, the CDR3 reads TGTGCCAGCAGCTTGCATCAGCGGGGGCTGACAGATACGCAGTATTTT. Translation: CASSLHQRGLTDTQYF. The gene calls are TRBV5-8 and TRBJ2-3; 8 bases agree with TRBD2. With V trimmed by 1 base and J by 3 bases, 7 bases remained unmatched. CDR1 and CDR2 from the germline V gene are SGHTS and YDEGEE. CDR3 length: 16 residues. The entire variable domain, with the rest obtained from reference TRBV5-8 and TRBJ2-3, is as follows: EAGVTQSPTHLIKTRGQQATLRCSPISGHTSVYWYQQALGLGLQFLLWYDEGEERNRGNFPPRFSGRQFPNYSSELNVNALELEDSALYLCASSLHQRGLTDTQYFGPGTRLTVL.

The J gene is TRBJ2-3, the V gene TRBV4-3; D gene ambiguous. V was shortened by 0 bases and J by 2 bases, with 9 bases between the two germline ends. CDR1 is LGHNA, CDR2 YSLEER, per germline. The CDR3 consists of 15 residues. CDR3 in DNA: TGCGCCAGCAGCCAAGAGGGTCGCCTCACAGATACGCAGTATTTT. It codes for CASSQEGRLTDTQYF.

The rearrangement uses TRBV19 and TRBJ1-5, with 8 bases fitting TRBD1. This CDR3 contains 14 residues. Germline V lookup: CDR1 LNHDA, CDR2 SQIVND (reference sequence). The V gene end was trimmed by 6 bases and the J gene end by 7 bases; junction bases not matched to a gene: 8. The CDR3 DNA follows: TGTGCCAGTAGGGACAGGGAAAGCGGCCAGCCCCAGCATTTT. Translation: CASRDRESGQPQHF.

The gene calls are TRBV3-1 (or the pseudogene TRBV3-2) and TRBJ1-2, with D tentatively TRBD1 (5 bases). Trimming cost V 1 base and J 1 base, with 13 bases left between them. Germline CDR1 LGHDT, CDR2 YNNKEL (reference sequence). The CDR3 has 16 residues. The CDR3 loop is CASSQGVGDGNYGYTF. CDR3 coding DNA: TGTGCCAGCAGCCAAGGAGTGGGGGACGGTAACTATGGCTACACCTTC.